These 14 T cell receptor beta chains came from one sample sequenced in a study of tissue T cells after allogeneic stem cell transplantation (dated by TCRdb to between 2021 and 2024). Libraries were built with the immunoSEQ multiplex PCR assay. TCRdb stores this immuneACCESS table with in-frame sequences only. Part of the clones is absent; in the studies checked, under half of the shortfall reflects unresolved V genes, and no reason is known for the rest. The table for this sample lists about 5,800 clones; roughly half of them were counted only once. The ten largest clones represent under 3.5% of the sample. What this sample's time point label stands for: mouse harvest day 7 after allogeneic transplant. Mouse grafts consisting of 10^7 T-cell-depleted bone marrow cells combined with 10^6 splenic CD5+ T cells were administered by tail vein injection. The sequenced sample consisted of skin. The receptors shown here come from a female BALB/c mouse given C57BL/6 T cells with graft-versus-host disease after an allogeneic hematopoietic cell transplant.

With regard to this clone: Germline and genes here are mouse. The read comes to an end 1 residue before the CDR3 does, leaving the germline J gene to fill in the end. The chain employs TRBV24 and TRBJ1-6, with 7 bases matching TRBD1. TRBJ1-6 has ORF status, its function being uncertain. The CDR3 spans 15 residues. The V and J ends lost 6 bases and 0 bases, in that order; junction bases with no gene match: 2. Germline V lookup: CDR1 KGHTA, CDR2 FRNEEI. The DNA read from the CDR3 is TGTGCCAGCAGAACAGGGGTTTCCTATAATTCGCCCCTCTAC. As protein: CASRTGVSYNSPLY. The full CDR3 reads CASRTGVSYNSPLYF.

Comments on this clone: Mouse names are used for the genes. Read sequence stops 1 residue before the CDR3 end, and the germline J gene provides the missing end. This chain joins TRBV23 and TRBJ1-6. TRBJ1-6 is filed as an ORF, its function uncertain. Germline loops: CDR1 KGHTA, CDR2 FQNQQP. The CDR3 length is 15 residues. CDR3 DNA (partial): TGCTCCAGCAGTCAAGTGGATTCCTATAATTCGCCCCTCTAC. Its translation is CSSSQVDSYNSPLY. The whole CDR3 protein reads CSSSQVDSYNSPLYF.

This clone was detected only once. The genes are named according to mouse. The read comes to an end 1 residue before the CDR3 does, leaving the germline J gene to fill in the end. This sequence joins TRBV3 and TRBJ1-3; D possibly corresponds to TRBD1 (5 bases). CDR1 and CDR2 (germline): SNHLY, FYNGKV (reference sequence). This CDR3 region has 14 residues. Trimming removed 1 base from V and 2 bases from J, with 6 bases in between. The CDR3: CASSLGGAGNTLYF. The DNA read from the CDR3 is TGTGCCAGCAGCTTAGGGGGGGCTGGAAATACGCTCTAT.

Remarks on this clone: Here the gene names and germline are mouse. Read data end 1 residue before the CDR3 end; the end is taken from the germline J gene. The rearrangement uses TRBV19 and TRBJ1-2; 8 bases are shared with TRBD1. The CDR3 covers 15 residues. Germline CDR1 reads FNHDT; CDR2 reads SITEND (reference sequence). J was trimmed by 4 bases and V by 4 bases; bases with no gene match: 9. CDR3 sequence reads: CASSALQGAGSDYTF. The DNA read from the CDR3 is TGTGCCAGCAGTGCGCTTCAGGGGGCGGGCTCCGACTACACC.

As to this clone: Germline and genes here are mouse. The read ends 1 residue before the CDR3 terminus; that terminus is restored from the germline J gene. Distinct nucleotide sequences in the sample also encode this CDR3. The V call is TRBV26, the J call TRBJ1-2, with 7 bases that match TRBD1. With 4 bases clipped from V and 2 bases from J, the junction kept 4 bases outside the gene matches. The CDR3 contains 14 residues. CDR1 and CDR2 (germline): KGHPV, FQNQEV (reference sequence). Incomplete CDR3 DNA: TGTGCCAGCAGTCGACAGGGAGGCAACTCCGACTACACC. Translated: CASSRQGGNSDYT. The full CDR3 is CASSRQGGNSDYTF.

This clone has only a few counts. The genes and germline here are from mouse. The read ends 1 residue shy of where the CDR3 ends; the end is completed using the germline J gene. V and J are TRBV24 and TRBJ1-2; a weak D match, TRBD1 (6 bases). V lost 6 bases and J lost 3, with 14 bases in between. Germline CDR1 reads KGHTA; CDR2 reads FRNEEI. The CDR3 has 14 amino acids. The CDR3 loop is CASSPRGRDSDYTF. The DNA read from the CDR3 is TGTGCCAGCAGCCCCAGGGGACGGGACTCCGACTACACC.

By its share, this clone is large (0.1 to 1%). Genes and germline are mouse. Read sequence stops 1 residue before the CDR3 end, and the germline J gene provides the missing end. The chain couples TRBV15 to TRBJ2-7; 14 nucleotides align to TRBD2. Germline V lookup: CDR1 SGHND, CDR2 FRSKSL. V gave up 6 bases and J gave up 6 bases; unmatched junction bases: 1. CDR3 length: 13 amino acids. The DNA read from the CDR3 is TGTGCCAGCAGAGGGACTGGGGGGGCTGAACAGTAC. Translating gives CASRGTGGAEQY. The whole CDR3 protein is CASRGTGGAEQYF.

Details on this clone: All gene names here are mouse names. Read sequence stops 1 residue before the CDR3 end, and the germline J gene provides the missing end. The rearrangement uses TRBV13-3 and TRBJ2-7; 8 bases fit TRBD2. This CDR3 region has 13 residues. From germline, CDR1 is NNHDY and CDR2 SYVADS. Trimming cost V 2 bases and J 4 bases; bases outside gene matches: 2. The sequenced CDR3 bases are TGTGCCAGCAGTGAGTTGGGGGGGTATGAACAGTAC. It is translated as CASSELGGYEQY. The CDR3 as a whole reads CASSELGGYEQYF.

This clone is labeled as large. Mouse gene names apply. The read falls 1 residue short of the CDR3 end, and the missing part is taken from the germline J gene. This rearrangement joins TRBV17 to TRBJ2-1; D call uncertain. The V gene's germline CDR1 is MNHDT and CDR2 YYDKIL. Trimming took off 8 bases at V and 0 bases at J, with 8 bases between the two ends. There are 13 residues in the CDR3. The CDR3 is CASCDNNYAEQFF. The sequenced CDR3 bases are TGTGCTAGCTGTGACAATAACTATGCTGAGCAGTTC.

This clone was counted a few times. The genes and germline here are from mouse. CDR3 sequence reads: CASGDARASLSGNTLYF. The sequenced part of the CDR3 DNA is TGTGCCAGCGGTGATGCACGGGCGTCCCTTTCTGGAAATACGCTCTAT. This chain uses TRBV13-2 with TRBJ1-3; D is undetermined. The read falls 1 residue short of the CDR3 end, and the missing part is taken from the germline J gene. Germline loops: CDR1 NNHNN, CDR2 SYGAGS (reference sequence). The CDR3 totals 17 residues. Trimming shortened V by 0 bases and J by 0 bases, and 13 bases separated the two germline ends.

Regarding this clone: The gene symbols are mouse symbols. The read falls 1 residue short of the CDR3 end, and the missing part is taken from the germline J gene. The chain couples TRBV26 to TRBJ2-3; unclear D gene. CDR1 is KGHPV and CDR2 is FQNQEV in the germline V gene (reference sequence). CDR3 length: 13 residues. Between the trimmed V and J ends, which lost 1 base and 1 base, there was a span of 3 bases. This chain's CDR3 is CASSLWGAETLYF. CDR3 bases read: TGTGCCAGCAGTCTGTGGGGTGCAGAAACGCTGTAT.

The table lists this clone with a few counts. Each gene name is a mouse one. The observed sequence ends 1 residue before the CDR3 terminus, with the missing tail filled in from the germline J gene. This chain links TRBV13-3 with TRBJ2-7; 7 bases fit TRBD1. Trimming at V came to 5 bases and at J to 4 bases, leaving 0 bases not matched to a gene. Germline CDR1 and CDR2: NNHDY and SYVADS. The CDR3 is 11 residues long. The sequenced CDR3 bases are TGTGCCAGCAGACAGGGGTATGAACAGTAC. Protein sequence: CASRQGYEQY. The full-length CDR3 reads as CASRQGYEQYF.

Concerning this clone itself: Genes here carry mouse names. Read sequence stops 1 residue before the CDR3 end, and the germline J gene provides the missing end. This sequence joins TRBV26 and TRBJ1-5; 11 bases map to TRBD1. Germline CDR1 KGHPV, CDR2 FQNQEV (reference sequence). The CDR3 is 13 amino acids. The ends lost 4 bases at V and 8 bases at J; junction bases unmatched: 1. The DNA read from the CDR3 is TGTGCCAGCAGTCGGACAGGGGGCGAGGCTCCGCTT. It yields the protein CASSRTGGEAPL. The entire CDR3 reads CASSRTGGEAPLF.

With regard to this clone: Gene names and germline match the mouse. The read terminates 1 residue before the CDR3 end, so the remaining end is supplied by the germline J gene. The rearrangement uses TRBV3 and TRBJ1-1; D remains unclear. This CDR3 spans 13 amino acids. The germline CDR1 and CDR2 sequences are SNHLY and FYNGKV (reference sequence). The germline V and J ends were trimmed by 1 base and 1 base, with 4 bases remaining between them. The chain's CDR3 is CASSLVGNTEVFF. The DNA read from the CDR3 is TGTGCCAGCAGCTTAGTGGGGAACACAGAAGTCTTC.